The clone carrying this T cell receptor beta chain showed up just once. Original data processing: Amplification of reference gene primers provided the estimated nucleated cell counts. Using immunoSEQ multiplex PCR, the repertoire was profiled, and TCRdb retains in-frame clones only, with some absent. V and J calls and clone size are those listed in that table; D and trimming were worked out from the DNA. The sample lists some 220,000 clones, around 85% occurring once. The CDR3 has 15 residues. Looked up from germline, CDR1 is WSHSY and CDR2 is SAAADI. V gave up 6 bases and J gave up 5 bases; unmatched junction bases: 8. The source of the sample is a study of blood T cell repertoires in COVID-19. Study summary: COVID-19 samples collected from the United States, Italy and Spain covered acute and convalescent phases. Nucleic acid was either cDNA or gDNA, and it came from T cells, B-cell-depleted T cells, or PBMCs.

This receptor was taken from a woman aged 60-75 years with active or convalescent COVID-19. This chain joins TRBV10-2 and TRBJ1-3, with 9 bases lining up with TRBD1. The sample taken for sequencing was peripheral blood. The CDR3: CASSLTGGARNTIYF. Written as DNA, the CDR3 is TGCGCCAGCAGCCTCACAGGGGGCGCGAGAAACACCATATATTTT.